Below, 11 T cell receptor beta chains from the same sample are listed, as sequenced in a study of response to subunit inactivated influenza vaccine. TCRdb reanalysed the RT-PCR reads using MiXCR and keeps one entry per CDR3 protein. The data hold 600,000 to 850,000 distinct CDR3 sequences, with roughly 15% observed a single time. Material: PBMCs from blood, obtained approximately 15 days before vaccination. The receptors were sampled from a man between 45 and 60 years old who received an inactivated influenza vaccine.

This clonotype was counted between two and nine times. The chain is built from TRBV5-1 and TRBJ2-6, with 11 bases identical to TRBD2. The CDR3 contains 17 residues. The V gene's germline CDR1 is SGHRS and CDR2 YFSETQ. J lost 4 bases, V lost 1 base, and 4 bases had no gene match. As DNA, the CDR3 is TGCGCCAGCAGCTTGACACTAGCGGGGGTAGGGGCCAACGTCCTGACTTTC. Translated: CASSLTLAGVGANVLTF. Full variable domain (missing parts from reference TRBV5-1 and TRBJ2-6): KAGVTQTPRYLIKTRGQQVTLSCSPISGHRSVSWYQQTPGQGLQFLFEYFSETQRNKGNFPGRFSGRQFSNSRSEMNVSTLELGDSALYLCASSLTLAGVGANVLTFGAGSRLTVL.

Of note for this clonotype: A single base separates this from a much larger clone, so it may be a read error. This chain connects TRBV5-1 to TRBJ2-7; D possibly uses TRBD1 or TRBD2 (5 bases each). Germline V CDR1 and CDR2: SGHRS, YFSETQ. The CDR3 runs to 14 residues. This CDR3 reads CVSSFVTGPYEQYF. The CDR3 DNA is TGCGTCAGCAGCTTCGTCACGGGGCCCTACGAGCAGTACTTC.

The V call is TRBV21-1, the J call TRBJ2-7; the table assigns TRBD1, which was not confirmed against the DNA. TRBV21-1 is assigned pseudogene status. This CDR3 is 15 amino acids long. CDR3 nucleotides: TGTGCCAGCAGCTCGGGACAGATCCTACACTACGAGCAGTACTTC. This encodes CASSSGQILHYEQYF.

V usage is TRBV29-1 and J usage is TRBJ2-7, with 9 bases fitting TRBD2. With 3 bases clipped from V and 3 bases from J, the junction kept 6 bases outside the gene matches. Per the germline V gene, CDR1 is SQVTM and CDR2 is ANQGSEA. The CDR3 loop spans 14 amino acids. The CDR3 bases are TGCAGCGTTGAGCGTGGTAGCGGGGGCTACGAGCAGTACTTC. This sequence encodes CSVERGSGGYEQYF.

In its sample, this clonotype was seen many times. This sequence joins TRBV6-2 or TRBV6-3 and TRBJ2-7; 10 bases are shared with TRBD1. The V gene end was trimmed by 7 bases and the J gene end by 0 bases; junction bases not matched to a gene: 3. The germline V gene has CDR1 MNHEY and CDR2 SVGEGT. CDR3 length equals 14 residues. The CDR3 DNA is TGTGCCAGCAACGACAGGGGGCCCTCCTACGAGCAGTACTTC. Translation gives CASNDRGPSYEQYF.

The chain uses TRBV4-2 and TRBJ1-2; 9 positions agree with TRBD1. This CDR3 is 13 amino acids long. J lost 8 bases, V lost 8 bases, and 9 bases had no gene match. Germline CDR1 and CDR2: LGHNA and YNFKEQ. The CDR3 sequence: CASSDTGGVGYTF. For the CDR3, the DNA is TGTGCCAGCTCGGATACAGGGGGCGTGGGCTACACCTTC.

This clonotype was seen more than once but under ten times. The CDR3 DNA is TGTGCCAGCAGCCAAGGAAGATGGGAAGCTTTCTTT. It codes for CASSQGRWEAFF. J is TRBJ1-1 and V is TRBV3-1; D remains ambiguous. Germline assignment: CDR1 LGHDT and CDR2 YNNKEL (reference sequence). V dropped 1 base and J dropped 8 bases, with 8 bases sitting between them. The CDR3 loop spans 12 amino acids.

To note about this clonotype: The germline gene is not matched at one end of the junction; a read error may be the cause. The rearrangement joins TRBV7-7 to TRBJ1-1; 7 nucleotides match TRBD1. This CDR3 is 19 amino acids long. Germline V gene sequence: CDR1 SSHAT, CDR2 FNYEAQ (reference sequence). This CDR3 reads CASSLEIDRVPSLNTEAFF. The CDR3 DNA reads TGTGCTAGCAGCTTAGAGATCGACAGGGTCCCCTCTTTGAACACTGAAGCTTTCTTT.

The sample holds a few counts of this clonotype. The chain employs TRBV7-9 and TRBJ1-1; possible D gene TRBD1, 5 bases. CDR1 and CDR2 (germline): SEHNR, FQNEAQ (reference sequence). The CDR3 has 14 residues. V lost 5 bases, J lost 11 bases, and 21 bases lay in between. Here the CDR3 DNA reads TGTGCCAGCAGCGCAGGTGGACGACCGGGGGATGCTTTCTTT. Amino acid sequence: CASSAGGRPGDAFF.

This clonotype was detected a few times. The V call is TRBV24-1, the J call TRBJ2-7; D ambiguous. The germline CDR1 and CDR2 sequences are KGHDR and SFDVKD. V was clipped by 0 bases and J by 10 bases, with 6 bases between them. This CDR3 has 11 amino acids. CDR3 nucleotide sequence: TGTGCCACCAGTGATTTGAGGGTACAGTACTTC. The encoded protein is CATSDLRVQYF.

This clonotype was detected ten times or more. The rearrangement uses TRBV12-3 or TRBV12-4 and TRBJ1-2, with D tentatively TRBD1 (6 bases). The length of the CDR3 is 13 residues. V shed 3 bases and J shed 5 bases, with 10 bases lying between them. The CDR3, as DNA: TGTGCCAGCAGTTTGGGGGCTGGGTATGGCTACACCTTC. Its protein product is CASSLGAGYGYTF.